Below are 27 T cell receptor beta chains sequenced from a single sample in a study of T cells in narcolepsy. TCRdb's copy holds only in-frame clones and misses some; the assay was immunoSEQ multiplex PCR. The sample has about 15,000 clones, approximately 85% seen once. What was sequenced was memory (CD45RA-) CD4+ T cells from blood. Every receptor here comes from a human donor in good health.

The chain couples TRBV6-1 to TRBJ2-1; 7 bases are a match to TRBD1. V gave up 2 bases and J gave up 4 bases; unmatched junction bases: 11. Germline loops: CDR1 MNHNS, CDR2 SASEGT. This CDR3 contains 17 residues. CDR3 protein: CASSELRGPLGYNEQFF. For the CDR3, the DNA is TGTGCCAGCAGTGAATTAAGGGGGCCGCTAGGTTACAATGAGCAGTTCTTC.

The sample holds one count of this clone. The chain carries TRBV6-5 and TRBJ1-6; D is perhaps TRBD1 (6 bases). The V end lost 2 bases, the J end lost 7 bases, and 12 bases lay between the germline ends. Germline assignment: CDR1 MNHEY and CDR2 SVGAGI. This CDR3 contains 15 residues. The CDR3 nucleotides are TGTGCCAGCAGTTACCCGACAGGCTTGAATTCACCCCTCCACTTT. Its translation is CASSYPTGLNSPLHF.

This rearrangement joins TRBV27 to TRBJ2-3; the match to TRBD2 covers 7 bases. Unmatched junction bases numbered 11, after V lost 5 bases and J lost 9 bases. CDR1 and CDR2 from the germline V gene are MNHEY and SMNVEV (reference sequence). CDR3 length: 14 residues. The CDR3 nucleotides read TGTGCCAGCAGTGCCCTGGCCCGGGGAGGGACGCAGTATTTT. Amino acids: CASSALARGGTQYF.

The chain employs TRBV5-5 and TRBJ2-1; D possibly corresponds to TRBD2 (6 bases). CDR3 length equals 17 residues. The V end lost 4 bases, the J end lost 0 bases, and 17 bases lay between the germline ends. Germline V CDR1 and CDR2: SGHKS, YYEKEE (reference sequence). The CDR3 DNA follows: TGTGCCAGCAGCAAGGGACTGACGGGGAGCTCCTACAATGAGCAGTTCTTC. Amino acids: CASSKGLTGSSYNEQFF.

The chain employs TRBV23-1 and TRBJ2-7; TRBD1 agrees at 7 bases. TRBV23-1 is filed as an ORF, its function uncertain. The CDR3 is 15 residues long. V shed 0 bases, J shed 1 base, and the junction held 3 bases outside the gene matches. CDR3 in DNA: TGCGCCAGCAGTCAATCGTTACAGGGGTCCTACGAGCAGTACTTC. It is translated as CASSQSLQGSYEQYF.

This chain uses TRBV30 with TRBJ2-3; 7 nucleotides match TRBD2. V lost 7 bases to trimming and J lost 2 bases; unmatched junction nucleotides: 12. CDR1 and CDR2 from the germline V gene are GTSNPN and SVGIG (reference sequence). There are 15 residues in the CDR3. The CDR3 DNA reads as TGTGCCTATACATTACTAGCGCTTGACACAGATACGCAGTATTTT. This codes for CAYTLLALDTDTQYF.

This chain uses TRBV30 with TRBJ1-1; D may be TRBD1 (6 bases). CDR3 size: 15 residues. Germline V gene sequence: CDR1 GTSNPN, CDR2 SVGIG (reference sequence). V was trimmed by 0 bases and J by 4 bases, leaving 15 bases between them. CDR3 protein: CAWSVQAGGGTEAFF. CDR3 DNA: TGTGCCTGGAGTGTACAGGCTGGGGGCGGCACTGAAGCTTTCTTT.

This chain joins TRBV2 and TRBJ2-3; D is undetermined. CDR3 size: 15 residues. Germline V CDR1 and CDR2: SNHLY, FYNNEI. Trimming left V 6 bases short and J 1 base short, with 14 bases between. CDR3 amino acids: CASSQDRLGTDTQYF. CDR3 DNA: TGTGCCAGCAGCCAGGACCGACTGGGCACAGATACGCAGTATTTT.

This chain connects TRBV6-1 to TRBJ1-5, with D uncertain. Per the germline V gene, CDR1 is MNHNS and CDR2 is SASEGT. This CDR3 region has 12 residues. Trimming left V 5 bases short and J 9 bases short, with 11 bases between. The CDR3 region is CASSYGGRPQHF. As DNA, the CDR3 is TGTGCCAGCAGTTATGGTGGGCGGCCCCAGCATTTT.

The chain couples TRBV27 to TRBJ2-7, with 11 bases that match TRBD1. CDR1 and CDR2 from the germline V gene are MNHEY and SMNVEV (reference sequence). With 8 bases clipped from V and 5 bases from J, the junction kept 14 bases outside the gene matches. This CDR3 region has 16 residues. CDR3 in amino acids: CASRPVGQGGRDEQYF. CDR3 bases: TGTGCCAGCCGACCCGTGGGACAGGGGGGTAGAGACGAGCAGTACTTC.

V gene TRBV28 combines with J gene TRBJ2-5, with no clear D. Germline V gene lookup returns CDR1 MDHEN and CDR2 SYDVKM. Trimming stripped 10 bases from V and 5 bases from J, with 8 bases between. The CDR3 has 10 residues. CDR3 region: CATEGETQYF. In DNA, the CDR3 is TGTGCCACTGAAGGGGAGACCCAGTACTTC.

The chain is built from TRBV23-1 and TRBJ2-3; D possibly matches TRBD1 or TRBD2 (5 bases each). TRBV23-1 is recorded as an ORF, its role being uncertain. The CDR3 loop spans 18 amino acids. The germline V and J ends were trimmed by 2 bases and 2 bases, with 20 bases remaining between them. DNA for the CDR3: TGCGCCAGCAGTCAAGAGGCCCTGGGACGGTTGCACACAGATACGCAGTATTTT. Its protein product is CASSQEALGRLHTDTQYF.

The chain uses TRBV5-5 and TRBJ1-5; perhaps TRBD1 as D (5 bases). The germline V and J ends were trimmed by 0 bases and 3 bases, with 10 bases remaining between them. The CDR3 length is 15 residues. Germline V lookup: CDR1 SGHKS, CDR2 YYEKEE (reference sequence). The CDR3 here is CASSLGTRDNQPQHF. CDR3 DNA: TGTGCCAGCAGCTTGGGGACAAGGGACAATCAGCCCCAGCATTTT.

J is TRBJ1-5 and V is TRBV19, with D perhaps TRBD1 (5 bases). The CDR3 contains 15 residues. Deletions cut 3 bases from V and 2 bases from J, with 11 bases between. Looked up from germline, CDR1 is LNHDA and CDR2 is SQIVND (reference sequence). CDR3: CASSMSGVGNQPQHF. DNA of the CDR3: TGTGCCAGTAGTATGTCGGGGGTTGGCAATCAGCCCCAGCATTTT.

The chain links TRBV7-9 to TRBJ2-5; the D is unclear. The germline V gene has CDR1 SEHNR and CDR2 FQNEAQ (reference sequence). V was shortened by 4 bases and J by 6 bases, with 9 bases between the two germline ends. The CDR3 runs to 12 residues. CDR3 in DNA: TGTGCCAGCAGCTCAAGCTTCAAGACCCAGTACTTC. Protein sequence: CASSSSFKTQYF.

This sequence joins TRBV7-8 and TRBJ1-4; D is ambiguous. The CDR3 totals 13 residues. Germline V gene lookup returns CDR1 SGHVS and CDR2 FQNEAQ. V lost 6 bases, J lost 4 bases, and 9 bases lay in between. The CDR3 sequence is CASSSGLNEKLFF. The CDR3 bases are TGTGCCAGCAGTTCGGGCCTTAATGAAAAACTGTTTTTT.

The chain has TRBV29-1 and TRBJ1-2; 9 bases fit TRBD1. The germline V gene has CDR1 SQVTM and CDR2 ANQGSEA. CDR3 length: 14 residues. J lost 4 bases, V lost 4 bases, and 7 bases had no gene match. CDR3 DNA: TGCAGCGTTGGGACAGGGGATATAGGCTATGGCTACACCTTC. This encodes CSVGTGDIGYGYTF.

Regarding this clone: The same CDR3 also results from other DNA sequences found in this sample. The rearrangement links TRBV29-1 to TRBJ2-5; 11 bases are a match to TRBD1. From germline, CDR1 is SQVTM and CDR2 ANQGSEA. Unmatched junction bases numbered 0, after V lost 4 bases and J lost 5 bases. The CDR3 totals 12 residues. The CDR3 here is CSVGDRGETQYF. Written as DNA, the CDR3 is TGCAGCGTTGGGGACAGGGGGGAGACCCAGTACTTC.

V and J are TRBV7-7 and TRBJ2-5; 9 bases match TRBD1. Trimming removed 5 bases from V and 5 bases from J; junction bases left unmatched: 9. The CDR3 totals 15 residues. Per the germline V gene, CDR1 is SSHAT and CDR2 is FNYEAQ (reference sequence). This CDR3 is CASSRTGGAGETQYF. The CDR3 coding sequence is TGTGCCAGCAGCCGAACAGGGGGCGCAGGGGAGACCCAGTACTTC.

This sequence joins TRBV27 and TRBJ2-5; 7 bases line up with TRBD1. The CDR3 is 15 residues long. V was pared by 5 bases and J by 5 bases, with 11 bases of the junction left unmatched. CDR1 MNHEY and CDR2 SMNVEV come from the germline V gene (reference sequence). CDR3 nucleotide sequence: TGTGCCAGCAGTCGCCATACAGGGGTGAGGGAGACCCAGTACTTC. As protein: CASSRHTGVRETQYF.

V is TRBV19 and J is TRBJ2-7; TRBD2 might be the D (6 bases). V lost 5 bases and J lost 3, with 17 bases in between. Germline CDR1 and CDR2: LNHDA and SQIVND (reference sequence). The CDR3 has 15 amino acids. In nucleotides, the CDR3 is TGTGCCAGTAGTGGGAACCGGGAGCTAGACTACGAGCAGTACTTC. Its protein product is CASSGNRELDYEQYF. The variable domain in full, with the rest retrieved from reference TRBV19 and TRBJ2-7, is DGGITQSPKYLFRKEGQNVTLSCEQNLNHDAMYWYRQDPGQGLRLIYYSQIVNDFQKGDIAEGYSVSREKKESFPLTVTSAQKNPTAFYLCASSGNRELDYEQYFGPGTRLTVT.

V usage is TRBV25-1 and J usage is TRBJ1-6, with D unresolved. The CDR3 totals 13 residues. The V and J ends lost 6 bases and 6 bases respectively, with 9 bases between them. The V gene's germline CDR1 is MGHDK and CDR2 SYGVNS. Here the CDR3 reads CASRTDLNSPLHF. For the CDR3, the DNA is TGTGCCAGCAGGACGGACCTTAATTCACCCCTCCACTTT.

In the case of this clone: The same CDR3 also results from other DNA sequences found in this sample. The rearrangement links TRBV6-5 to TRBJ2-7; 9 bases line up with TRBD1. From germline, CDR1 is MNHEY and CDR2 SVGAGI. This CDR3 is built from 15 residues. Trimming cost V 5 bases and J 2 bases; bases outside gene matches: 7. This chain's CDR3 is CASSASGTGPYEQYF. The CDR3 DNA follows: TGTGCCAGCAGTGCAAGCGGGACAGGGCCCTACGAGCAGTACTTC.

This clone was counted between two and nine times. The V and J genes are TRBV4-2 and TRBJ2-3; D is possibly TRBD2 (5 bases). There are 14 residues in the CDR3. Germline loops: CDR1 LGHNA, CDR2 YNFKEQ. V dropped 0 bases and J dropped 12 bases, with 16 bases sitting between them. The CDR3 loop is CASSQDWSSGEQYF. CDR3 nucleotides: TGTGCCAGCAGCCAAGATTGGTCCTCCGGGGAACAGTATTTT.

The chain has TRBV7-8 and TRBJ2-5, with D possibly matching TRBD2 (6 bases). This CDR3 is built from 13 residues. Germline V gene data show CDR1 as SGHVS and CDR2 as FQNEAQ. V was pared by 5 bases and J by 5 bases, with 12 bases between. The CDR3 DNA reads TGTGCCAGCAGCCTCCCTCGGGAGGAGACCCAGTACTTC. Its protein is CASSLPREETQYF.

The table lists this clone with a count of one. The V and J genes are TRBV29-1 and TRBJ1-1, with a tentative D call TRBD1 (6 bases). Per the germline V gene, CDR1 is SQVTM and CDR2 is ANQGSEA. CDR3 size: 12 residues. Trimming removed 5 bases from V and 4 bases from J, with 11 bases in between. CDR3 protein: CSVSNRVTEAFF. The CDR3 nucleotides are TGCAGCGTTAGTAACAGGGTCACTGAAGCTTTCTTT.

The CDR3 nucleotides are TGTGCCAGCAGTTACGAGGGAGGTATTTACGAGCAGTACTTC. As protein: CASSYEGGIYEQYF. The V call is TRBV6-5, the J call TRBJ2-7; TRBD2 might be the D (6 bases). This CDR3 region has 14 residues. The germline CDR1 and CDR2 sequences are MNHEY and SVGAGI. Trimming took off 2 bases at V and 4 bases at J, with 12 bases between the two ends.